This T cell receptor beta chain was captured in a study of response to subunit inactivated influenza vaccine. Findings and caveats of the study: Few new T cells, the authors suggested, are recruited by each seasonal influenza vaccination.

This clonotype has a handful of counts. Its antigen is unknown. TCRdb reprocessed the RT-PCR reads via MiXCR and lists one record per CDR3 protein. The profile shows almost 250,000 distinct CDR3 sequences, 10% to 15% of them singletons. The V end was cut by 4 bases, the J end by 6 bases, with 18 bases between. The CDR3 length is 16 residues. From germline, CDR1 is KGHDR and CDR2 SFDVKD. The rearrangement links TRBV24-1 to TRBJ1-5, with D perhaps matching TRBD1 (5 bases). This TCR was recovered from a man between 50 and 59 years old who received an inactivated influenza vaccine. Sequenced here: non-naive T cells sorted from PBMCs, sampled 14 to 15 days before vaccination. Here the CDR3 DNA reads TGTGCCACCAGTGAAGGCCAGGGTCGCGCCTTTCAGCCCCAGCATTTT. It yields the protein CATSEGQGRAFQPQHF.